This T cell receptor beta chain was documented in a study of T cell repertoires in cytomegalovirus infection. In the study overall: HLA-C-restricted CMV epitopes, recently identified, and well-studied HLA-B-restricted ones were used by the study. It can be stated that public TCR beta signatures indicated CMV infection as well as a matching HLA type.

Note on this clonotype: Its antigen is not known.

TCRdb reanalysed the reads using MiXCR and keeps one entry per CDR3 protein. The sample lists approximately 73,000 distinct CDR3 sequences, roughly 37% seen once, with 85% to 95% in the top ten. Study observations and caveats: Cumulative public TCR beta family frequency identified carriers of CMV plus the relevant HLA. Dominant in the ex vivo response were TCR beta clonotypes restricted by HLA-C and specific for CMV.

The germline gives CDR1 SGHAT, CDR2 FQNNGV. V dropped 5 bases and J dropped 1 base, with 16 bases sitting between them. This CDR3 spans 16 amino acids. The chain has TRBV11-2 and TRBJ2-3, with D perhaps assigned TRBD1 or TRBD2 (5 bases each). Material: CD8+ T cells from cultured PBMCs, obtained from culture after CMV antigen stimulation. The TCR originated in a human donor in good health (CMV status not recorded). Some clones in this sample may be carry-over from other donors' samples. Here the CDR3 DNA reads TGTGCCAGCAGCGAAGGACCGGGACCCCGCACAGATACGCAGTATTTT. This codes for CASSEGPGPRTDTQYF.